Reported below is one TCR beta chain. Trimming took off 2 bases at V and 2 bases at J, with 10 bases between the two ends. Germline CDR1 is MNHEY and CDR2 is SVGEGT. CDR3 length: 15 amino acids. Indicated time point: newly diagnosed GD, antithyroid drugs for less than 3 months. The TCR library was prepared using RNA isolated from PBMCs. Both iRepertoire HTBI primers and Arm-PCR of CDR3 regions were used to build the TCR beta libraries. TCRdb itself ran the multiplex PCR reads through MiXCR, one entry per CDR3 protein. The sample lists 350,000 to 450,000 distinct CDR3 sequences; about 11% were seen once. This record comes from a study of regulatory T cells in long-lasting Graves disease. These records were also assigned to another study, of T cells in Graves' hyperthyroidism and ophthalmopathy.

This TCR derives from a woman between 18 and 29 years old with Graves disease. J is TRBJ1-3 and V is TRBV6-2 or TRBV6-3; D possibly corresponds to TRBD1 (6 bases). Sequencing used peripheral blood mononuclear cells (PBMCs), obtained at new diagnosis, from a patient treated with antithyroid drugs. DNA of the CDR3: TGTGCCAGCAGTTACGGGGGGCTAACTGGAAACACCATATATTTT. As protein: CASSYGGLTGNTIYF.